These 27 T cell receptor beta chains were all obtained from the same sample, sequenced in a study of T cells in Graves' hyperthyroidism and ophthalmopathy. Amplification targeted TCR beta CDR3 regions from RNA transcripts. The HTBI set primed first-round TCR CDR3 RT-PCR. TCRdb reprocessed the multiplex PCR reads via MiXCR and lists one record per CDR3 protein. The data contain 390,000 or so distinct CDR3 sequences, roughly 14% of them seen just once; the ten biggest clones take up 13%. The specimen sequenced was blood. These receptors originate from a man aged 18 to 29 with Graves' ophthalmopathy.

This clonotype was seen at least ten times. The V and J genes are TRBV20-1 and TRBJ2-5; 7 bases line up with TRBD2. CDR3 length: 13 residues. After removal of 5 bases from V and 1 base from J, the junction contained 4 bases not matched to a gene. Germline V CDR1 and CDR2: DFQATT, SNEGSKA (reference sequence). CDR3: CSADGTTQETQYF. CDR3 sequence (DNA): TGCAGTGCTGACGGGACTACCCAAGAGACCCAGTACTTC.

The chain employs TRBV19 and TRBJ2-6; D could derive from TRBD1 or TRBD2 (5 bases each). The germline CDR1 and CDR2 sequences are LNHDA and SQIVND (reference sequence). The CDR3 runs 18 residues. Trimming pared 3 bases from V and 4 bases from J, leaving 19 bases between. The chain's CDR3 is CASSIGGRVNPGANVLTF. CDR3 DNA: TGTGCCAGTAGTATTGGAGGCAGGGTAAATCCCGGGGCCAACGTCCTGACTTTC.

This clonotype has a handful of counts. The J gene is TRBJ1-2, the V gene TRBV3-1; 8 nucleotides match TRBD1. Per the germline V gene, CDR1 is LGHDT and CDR2 is YNNKEL (reference sequence). J lost 7 bases, V lost 2 bases, and 6 bases had no gene match. CDR3 size: 14 residues. The chain's CDR3 is CASSQPDRAGGYTF. The CDR3 nucleotides are TGTGCCAGCAGCCAACCGGACAGGGCCGGTGGCTACACCTTC.

This clonotype has a count of ten or more. The rearrangement uses TRBV18 and TRBJ2-5; the match to TRBD1 covers 7 bases. The germline V gene encodes CDR1 KGHSH and CDR2 LQKENI. With 3 bases clipped from V and 5 bases from J, the junction kept 3 bases outside the gene matches. CDR3 size: 13 residues. The CDR3 reads CASSPTGSETQYF. CDR3 in DNA: TGTGCCAGCTCACCGACAGGGTCCGAGACCCAGTACTTC.

J is TRBJ2-1 and V is TRBV27, with 9 bases identical to TRBD1. The CDR3 is made up of 15 amino acids. Germline V gene lookup returns CDR1 MNHEY and CDR2 SMNVEV (reference sequence). Trimming at V came to 1 base and at J to 9 bases, leaving 7 bases not matched to a gene. For the CDR3, the DNA is TGTGCCAGCAGTTTATATAGGACAGGGGTTACTGAGCAGTTCTTC. Translating it yields CASSLYRTGVTEQFF.

This clonotype was observed at least ten times. The rearrangement uses TRBV20-1 and TRBJ2-7; perhaps TRBD2 as D (5 bases). With 5 bases removed from V and 2 bases from J, the gap between germline ends came to 10 bases. CDR1 and CDR2 (germline): DFQATT, SNEGSKA (reference sequence). The CDR3 length is 12 residues. CDR3 residues: CSASEVTYEQYF. The CDR3 coding sequence is TGCAGTGCTTCGGAGGTCACCTACGAGCAGTACTTC.

In its sample, this clonotype was seen many times. The rearrangement links TRBV6-1 to TRBJ2-6; the D gene is possibly TRBD2 (5 bases). Germline loops: CDR1 MNHNS, CDR2 SASEGT. CDR3 length: 15 amino acids. V was clipped by 3 bases and J by 1 base, with 7 bases between them. The DNA of the CDR3 is TGTGCCAGCAGTGATCGGGAATCTGGGGCCAACGTCCTGACTTTC. It translates to CASSDRESGANVLTF.

This clonotype has ten or more counts. This chain joins TRBV11-2 and TRBJ2-7; tentative D call: TRBD2 (5 bases). V was pared by 5 bases and J by 3 bases, with 14 bases between. Germline V lookup: CDR1 SGHAT, CDR2 FQNNGV. CDR3 length: 14 amino acids. As DNA, the CDR3 is TGTGCCAGCAGCGTCGACTATCCCAACTACGAGCAGTACTTC. Its protein product is CASSVDYPNYEQYF.

This clonotype came up many times. The chain couples TRBV7-2 to TRBJ2-7; 7 positions match TRBD1. Germline V lookup: CDR1 SGHTA, CDR2 FQGNSA. J lost 3 bases, V lost 1 base, and 6 bases had no gene match. The CDR3 is 15 residues long. The CDR3 nucleotides read TGTGCCAGCAGCTTAGTGGGGACAGACCTCTACGAGCAGTACTTC. It codes for CASSLVGTDLYEQYF. The complete variable domain, with remaining parts taken from reference TRBV7-2 and TRBJ2-7, reads GAGVSQSPSNKVTEKGKDVELRCDPISGHTALYWYRQSLGQGLEFLIYFQGNSAPDKSGLPSDRFSAERTGGSVSTLTIQRTQQEDSAVYLCASSLVGTDLYEQYFGPGTRLTVT.

This CDR3 is CASRKDGGGSTDTQYF. Here the CDR3 DNA reads TGTGCCAGCAGGAAGGACGGGGGCGGCAGCACAGATACGCAGTATTTT. The V call is TRBV6-1, the J call TRBJ2-3, with D possibly called TRBD1 or TRBD2 (6 bases each). Germline V gene lookup returns CDR1 MNHNS and CDR2 SASEGT. V lost 6 bases, J lost 0 bases, and 16 bases lay in between. The length of the CDR3 is 16 residues.

This clonotype was counted ten times or more. The V gene is TRBV16, the J gene TRBJ2-7; the D is unclear. Germline V gene lookup returns CDR1 KGHSY and CDR2 FQNENV. This CDR3 is built from 15 residues. Trimming shortened V by 3 bases and J by 1 base, and 13 bases separated the two germline ends. CDR3 region: CASSHNPNLSYEQYF. The CDR3 bases are TGTGCCAGCAGCCATAACCCTAATCTATCCTACGAGCAGTACTTC. Full variable domain (remainder filled in from reference TRBV16 and TRBJ2-7): GEEVAQTPKHLVRGEGQKAKLYCAPIKGHSYVFWYQQVLKNEFKFLISFQNENVFDETGMPKERFSAKCLPNSPCSLEIQATKLEDSAVYFCASSHNPNLSYEQYFGPGTRLTVT.

J is TRBJ2-7 and V is TRBV4-1, with 11 bases aligning to TRBD1. Germline values: CDR1 MGHRA, CDR2 YSYEKL. The CDR3 is 16 amino acids. The J segment lost 2 bases and the V segment lost 7 bases, leaving 10 bases of the junction unmatched. The CDR3: CASTRTGGLSPYEQYF. The CDR3, as DNA: TGCGCCAGCACCAGGACAGGGGGCCTTTCTCCCTACGAGCAGTACTTC.

This chain links TRBV4-1 with TRBJ2-6, with 10 bases that match TRBD2. CDR1 MGHRA and CDR2 YSYEKL come from the germline V gene. Unmatched junction bases numbered 1, after V lost 2 bases and J lost 0 bases. CDR3 length equals 17 residues. Here the CDR3 DNA reads TGCGCCAGCAGCCAAAGCGGGAGGGGCTCTGGGGCCAACGTCCTGACTTTC. This translates into CASSQSGRGSGANVLTF.

This clonotype appeared a few times. The gene calls are TRBV10-2 and TRBJ2-2; 7 bases are shared with TRBD1. V lost 9 bases, J lost 3 bases, and 7 bases stayed unmatched. The CDR3 loop spans 14 amino acids. CDR1 WSHSY and CDR2 SAAADI come from the germline V gene. The CDR3, as DNA: TGCGCCAGTAAATCACAGGGGCACACCGGGGAGCTGTTTTTT. Amino acid sequence: CASKSQGHTGELFF.

The chain is built from TRBV6-1 and TRBJ1-5; tentatively, D is TRBD1 (6 bases). This CDR3 region has 13 residues. The germline V and J ends were trimmed by 2 bases and 7 bases, with 9 bases remaining between them. Germline CDR1 is MNHNS and CDR2 is SASEGT. This chain's CDR3 is CASSEPDRQPQHF. CDR3 coding DNA: TGTGCCAGCAGTGAACCCGACAGGCAGCCCCAGCATTTT.

In this sample, this clonotype turned up many times. The chain links TRBV28 to TRBJ2-7; 7 nucleotides agree with TRBD1. Germline assignment: CDR1 MDHEN and CDR2 SYDVKM. After removal of 3 bases from V and 2 bases from J, the junction contained 1 base not matched to a gene. CDR3 length: 13 residues. CDR3 DNA sequence: TGTGCCAGCAGTTTCGGGACAGCCTACGAGCAGTACTTC. Its translation: CASSFGTAYEQYF.

This clonotype was detected ten times or more. The V gene is TRBV7-9, the J gene TRBJ2-7, with D possibly being TRBD1 (6 bases). Trimming left V 3 bases short and J 2 bases short, with 11 bases between. Germline assignment: CDR1 SEHNR and CDR2 FQNEAQ (reference sequence). The CDR3 runs to 14 residues. CDR3: CASSFPGQTYEQYF. The CDR3 nucleotides read TGTGCCAGCAGCTTCCCGGGACAAACCTACGAGCAGTACTTC.

This clonotype was counted at least ten times. The V and J genes are TRBV30 and TRBJ1-1, with no clear D. CDR1 is GTSNPN and CDR2 is SVGIG in the germline V gene (reference sequence). The CDR3 sequence is 13 residues long. Trimming removed 1 base from V and 9 bases from J, with 15 bases in between. Here the CDR3 DNA reads TGTGCCTGGAGTGCCTCGGAAGTAGACCAAGCTTTCTTT. This encodes CAWSASEVDQAFF.

This clonotype was seen many times. The chain has TRBV4-2 and TRBJ2-3, with 10 nucleotides matching TRBD2. CDR3 size: 16 residues. Looked up from germline, CDR1 is LGHNA and CDR2 is YNFKEQ. Trimming cost V 3 bases and J 10 bases; bases outside gene matches: 13. CDR3 sequence (DNA): TGTGCCAGCAGCCAGGCTAGCGGGGGTCCTTCAGCTGCGCAGTATTTT. Residues: CASSQASGGPSAAQYF.

This clonotype was recorded many times. This chain uses TRBV7-2 with TRBJ2-6; D is ambiguous. The length of the CDR3 is 17 residues. The germline V gene encodes CDR1 SGHTA and CDR2 FQGNSA. V shed 3 bases and J shed 0 bases, with 12 bases lying between them. The CDR3 loop reads CASSLWGLSSGANVLTF. DNA of the CDR3: TGTGCCAGCAGCTTGTGGGGATTAAGCTCTGGGGCCAACGTCCTGACTTTC.

This clonotype was seen ten or more times. One end of the junction is discordant with germline, which a read error may explain. The chain couples TRBV12-3 or TRBV12-4 to TRBJ2-3, with D possibly matching TRBD2 (5 bases). The CDR3 runs 16 residues. CDR3 residues: CANSSLALSSTDTQYF. The CDR3 nucleotides read TGTGCCAACAGTTCCCTAGCCCTTTCTAGCACAGATACGCAGTATTTT.

This clonotype was detected ten times or more. The chain couples TRBV9 to TRBJ1-1; D not resolved. CDR3 size: 15 residues. Trimming took 0 bases from V and 0 from J, leaving 9 bases between them. CDR1 is SGDLS, CDR2 YYNGEE, per germline. The CDR3 loop reads CASSVGSLMNTEAFF. In DNA, the CDR3 is TGTGCCAGCAGCGTAGGAAGTCTTATGAACACTGAAGCTTTCTTT.

The chain joins TRBV7-9 to TRBJ2-7; 7 bases map to TRBD2. Germline V gene data show CDR1 as SEHNR and CDR2 as FQNEAQ (reference sequence). The V segment lost 6 bases and the J segment 6 bases; nucleotides outside the gene matches: 11. The CDR3 contains 14 residues. The CDR3 sequence: CASSPGAGIGEQYF. CDR3 sequence (DNA): TGTGCCAGCAGTCCCGGAGCGGGGATAGGCGAGCAGTACTTC.

This clonotype was detected a few times. The chain joins TRBV12-3 or TRBV12-4 to TRBJ2-1; D is uncertain. V dropped 6 bases and J dropped 6 bases, with 9 bases sitting between them. The CDR3 is 12 amino acids. The CDR3 is CASRRSRNEQFF. The CDR3 nucleotides read TGTGCCAGCAGACGTAGCCGCAATGAGCAGTTCTTC.

In its sample, this clonotype was seen a few times. The CDR3 loop is CASSLGQASYNEQFF. The CDR3 DNA reads as TGTGCCAGCAGCTTGGGACAGGCCTCCTACAATGAGCAGTTCTTC. This chain joins TRBV5-4 and TRBJ2-1; TRBD1 is a possible D gene (6 bases). Trimming shortened V by 0 bases and J by 0 bases, and 7 bases separated the two germline ends. The CDR3 contains 15 residues. In germline, CDR1 is SGHNT, CDR2 YYREEE (reference sequence).

The chain uses TRBV6-5 and TRBJ2-7, with D possibly being TRBD1 (5 bases). This CDR3 is 15 amino acids long. V shed 0 bases and J shed 0 bases, with 9 bases lying between them. The germline gives CDR1 MNHEY, CDR2 SVGAGI. The CDR3 sequence is CASSYSMTASYEQYF. The CDR3 region has the DNA TGTGCCAGCAGTTACTCGATGACAGCCTCCTACGAGCAGTACTTC.

This clonotype was observed many times. This rearrangement joins TRBV2 to TRBJ2-3, with D perhaps matching TRBD1 (5 bases). Germline loops: CDR1 SNHLY, CDR2 FYNNEI. The CDR3 runs 15 residues. The V end was cut by 3 bases, the J end by 2 bases, with 12 bases between. CDR3 bases: TGTGCCAGCAGTGAGCAGGGATCCCCCACAGATACGCAGTATTTT. Its translation is CASSEQGSPTDTQYF.